This T cell receptor (beta chain) comes out of a study of T cell changes during pregnancy in multiple sclerosis. Sequencing was performed with immunoSEQ multiplex PCR; in TCRdb, only in-frame clones are kept and a portion is missing. The table records 20,000 to 25,000 clones, 70% to 90% of them present only once. CDR1 and CDR2 from the germline V gene are SGHVS and FNYEAQ. The CDR3 runs to 14 residues. V shed 1 base and J shed 4 bases, with 10 bases lying between them. The sample in question was CD8+ T cells from peripheral blood mononuclear cells, obtained in the second trimester of pregnancy. The genes are TRBV7-6 and TRBJ1-1; a weak D match, TRBD1 (5 bases). This sequence was found in a female donor in good health, enrolled as a control in a pregnancy study. Written as DNA, the CDR3 is TGTGCCAGCAGCTTAGGGGGGGGATTCACTGAAGCTTTCTTT. Translating it yields CASSLGGGFTEAFF.